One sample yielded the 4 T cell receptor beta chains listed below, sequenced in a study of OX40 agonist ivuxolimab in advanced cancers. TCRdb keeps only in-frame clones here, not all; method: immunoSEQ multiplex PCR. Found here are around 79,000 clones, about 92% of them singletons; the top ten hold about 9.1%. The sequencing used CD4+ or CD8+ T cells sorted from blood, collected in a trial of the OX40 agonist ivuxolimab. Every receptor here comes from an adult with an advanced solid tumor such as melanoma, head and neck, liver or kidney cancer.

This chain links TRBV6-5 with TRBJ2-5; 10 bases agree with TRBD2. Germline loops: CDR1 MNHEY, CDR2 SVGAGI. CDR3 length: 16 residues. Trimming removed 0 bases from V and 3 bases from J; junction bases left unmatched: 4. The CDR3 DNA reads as TGTGCCAGCAGTTACTCGGGCCTAGCGGGGGAAGAGACCCAGTACTTC. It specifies CASSYSGLAGEETQYF.

For the CDR3, the DNA is TGTGCCAGCAGCCAAGAGGTTAGCGGGGGGGAGCGGGACGAGCAGTACTTC. Its translation: CASSQEVSGGERDEQYF. The genes are TRBV4-2 and TRBJ2-7; 11 bases are shared with TRBD2. From germline, CDR1 is LGHNA and CDR2 YNFKEQ. The CDR3 is 17 amino acids. V shed 0 bases and J 5 bases; nucleotides not matched to a gene: 9.

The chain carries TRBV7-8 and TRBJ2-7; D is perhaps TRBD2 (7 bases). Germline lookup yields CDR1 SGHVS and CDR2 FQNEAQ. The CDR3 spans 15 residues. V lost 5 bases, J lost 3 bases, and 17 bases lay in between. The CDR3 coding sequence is TGTGCCAGCAGCCAGGGGACCCGGGGGGTCTACGAGCAGTACTTC. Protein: CASSQGTRGVYEQYF.

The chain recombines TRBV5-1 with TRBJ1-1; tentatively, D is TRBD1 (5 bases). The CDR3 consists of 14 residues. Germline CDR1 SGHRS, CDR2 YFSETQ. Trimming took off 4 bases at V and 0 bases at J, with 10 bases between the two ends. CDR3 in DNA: TGCGCCAGCAGCCGGGACCCCATGAACACTGAAGCTTTCTTT. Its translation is CASSRDPMNTEAFF.